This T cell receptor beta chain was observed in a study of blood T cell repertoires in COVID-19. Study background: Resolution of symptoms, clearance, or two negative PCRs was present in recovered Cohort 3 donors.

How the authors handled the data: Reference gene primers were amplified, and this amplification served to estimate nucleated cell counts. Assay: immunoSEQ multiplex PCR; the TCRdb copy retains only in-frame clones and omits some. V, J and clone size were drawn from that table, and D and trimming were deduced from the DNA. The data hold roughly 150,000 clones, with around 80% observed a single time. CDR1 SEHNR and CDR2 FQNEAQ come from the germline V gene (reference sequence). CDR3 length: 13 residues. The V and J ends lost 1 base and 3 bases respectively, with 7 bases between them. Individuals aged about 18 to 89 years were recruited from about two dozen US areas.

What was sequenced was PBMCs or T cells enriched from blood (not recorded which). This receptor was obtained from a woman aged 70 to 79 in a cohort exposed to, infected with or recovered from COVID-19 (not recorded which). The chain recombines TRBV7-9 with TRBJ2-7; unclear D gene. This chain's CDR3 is CASSLGQIYEQYF. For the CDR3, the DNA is TGTGCCAGCAGCTTAGGGCAAATCTACGAGCAGTACTTC.